These T cell receptor beta chains were read from a single sample in a study of T-cell memory formation after mild COVID-19. In TCRdb, the 5' RACE reads were re-called with MiXCR into one record per CDR3 protein. The sample includes some 290,000 distinct CDR3 sequences, around 16% of them seen just once. Sequenced input: PBMCs or a T cell subset sorted from them (not recorded which). These receptors all stem from a man between 18 and 29 years old who had mild COVID-19 (a few samples of this study predate the infection). Cell type and time point are not known. The CDR3 runs from the conserved cysteine through the conserved F or W. Fields, in order: D gene, CDR3 length, clone size, J gene, V gene, CDR3 DNA, CDR3 protein. A D gene is named only where the DNA matches it firmly. Only some rows state a clone size, as once, few, many or a class for expanded clones.

D: .; length: 16; size: .; J: TRBJ1-3; V: TRBV12-3/TRBV12-4; DNA: TGTGCCAGCAGACTCCTGGGGCAAGGCTCTGGAAACACCATATATTTT; CDR3: CASRLLGQGSGNTIYF
D: TRBD2; length: 14; size: few; J: TRBJ2-7; V: TRBV18; DNA: TGTGCCAGCTCACCGGGGGGGGGAAACTACGAGCAGTACTTC; CDR3: CASSPGGGNYEQYF
D: TRBD1; length: 17; size: .; J: TRBJ1-3; V: TRBV28; DNA: TGTGCCAGCAGTTTATTTAGGACAGGGGCCTCTGGAAACACCATATATTTT; CDR3: CASSLFRTGASGNTIYF
D: .; length: 14; size: .; J: TRBJ1-5; V: TRBV5-1; DNA: TGCGCCAGCAGCTTGGTAACGGGAGAGCAGCCCCAGCATTTT; CDR3: CASSLVTGEQPQHF
D: .; length: 13; size: few; J: TRBJ1-2; V: TRBV5-1; DNA: TGCGCCAGCAGAGCTCGGGACGGTTTAGGCTACACCTTC; CDR3: CASRARDGLGYTF
D: .; length: 13; size: .; J: TRBJ1-2; V: TRBV20-1; DNA: TGCAGTGCCGTCGCCTCCCAAGGGTATGGCTACACCTTC; CDR3: CSAVASQGYGYTF
D: .; length: 13; size: .; J: TRBJ2-5; V: TRBV11-1; DNA: TGTGCCAGCAGCTTAAGTGGGAAAGAGACCCAGTACTTC; CDR3: CASSLSGKETQYF
D: TRBD1; length: 15; size: .; J: TRBJ1-1; V: TRBV28; DNA: TGTGCCAGCAGTTGGGAAAGGGGGCAGAACACTGAAGCTTTCTTT; CDR3: CASSWERGQNTEAFF
D: .; length: 13; size: .; J: TRBJ1-2; V: TRBV5-1; DNA: TGCGCCAGCACCCTGGGGGCGGCCTATGGCTACACCTTC; CDR3: CASTLGAAYGYTF
D: .; length: 16; size: .; J: TRBJ1-2; V: TRBV6-2/TRBV6-3; DNA: TGTGCCAGCAGATCCTACGGGGGCCTCTATGCCTATGGCTACACCTTC; CDR3: CASRSYGGLYAYGYTF
D: .; length: 15; size: .; J: TRBJ2-5; V: TRBV5-6; DNA: TGTGCCAGCAGCCCGAGGGCCGAAGTTCGGGAGACCCAGTACTTC; CDR3: CASSPRAEVRETQYF
D: .; length: 15; size: .; J: TRBJ2-7; V: TRBV20-1; DNA: TGCAGTGCTAGACCTTTAGCGGTGAGCTCCTACGAGCAGTACTTC; CDR3: CSARPLAVSSYEQYF
D: .; length: 14; size: few; J: TRBJ2-3; V: TRBV6-2/TRBV6-3; DNA: TGTGCCAGCAGCCTAAGGGGGCGGGGGGATACGCAGTATTTT; CDR3: CASSLRGRGDTQYF
D: .; length: 11; size: few; J: TRBJ2-7; V: TRBV20-1; DNA: TGCAGTGCAGTACTAATGTACGAGCAGTACTTC; CDR3: CSAVLMYEQYF
D: .; length: 15; size: few; J: TRBJ1-2; V: TRBV27; DNA: TGTGCCAGCAGTCCCAGGACACGTTCTAACTATGGCTACACCTTC; CDR3: CASSPRTRSNYGYTF
D: .; length: 14; size: .; J: TRBJ1-1; V: TRBV6-6; DNA: TGTGCCAGCAGTTTGCTTAAACGAGGCACTGAAGCTTTCTTT; CDR3: CASSLLKRGTEAFF
D: .; length: 14; size: .; J: TRBJ1-2; V: TRBV5-1; DNA: TGCGCCAGCAGCTTGGACCCAGGGAACTATGGCTACACCTTC; CDR3: CASSLDPGNYGYTF
D: .; length: 15; size: many; J: TRBJ2-1; V: TRBV7-9; DNA: TGTGCCAGCAGCTGGCCCCCTGGGGGCCACAATGAGCAGTTCTTC; CDR3: CASSWPPGGHNEQFF
D: .; length: 14; size: .; J: TRBJ2-3; V: TRBV15; DNA: TGTGCCACCAGCAGAGATAGGGTGGCAGATACGCAGTATTTT; CDR3: CATSRDRVADTQYF
D: TRBD2; length: 16; size: .; J: TRBJ2-3; V: TRBV3-1; DNA: TGTGCCAGCAGCCAAGCTCCTAGCGGGGGGATGTATACGCAGTATTTT; CDR3: CASSQAPSGGMYTQYF
D: .; length: 11; size: .; J: TRBJ2-3; V: TRBV3-1; DNA: TGTGCCAGCAGCCAAGGGACGGCTTGTTATTTT; CDR3: CASSQGTACYF
D: TRBD1; length: 14; size: .; J: TRBJ2-2; V: TRBV6-4; DNA: TGTGCCAGCAGCCAGGGACAGAGCACCGGGGAGCTGTTTTTT; CDR3: CASSQGQSTGELFF
D: .; length: 14; size: .; J: TRBJ1-1; V: TRBV7-9; DNA: TGTGCCAGCAGCCGTGTAGACCTCAACACTGAAGCTTTCTTT; CDR3: CASSRVDLNTEAFF
D: .; length: 12; size: few; J: TRBJ1-2; V: TRBV30; DNA: TGTGCCTGGAGTCAAGTAGACTATGGCTACACCTTC; CDR3: CAWSQVDYGYTF
D: .; length: 14; size: .; J: TRBJ2-7; V: TRBV6-1; DNA: TGTGCCAGCAGCGCGAGGGAGTGGATCTACGAGCAGTACTTC; CDR3: CASSAREWIYEQYF
D: .; length: 15; size: .; J: TRBJ1-4; V: TRBV15; DNA: TGTGCCACCAGCAGAGATCTGGGTGGTAGTGAAAAACTGTTTTTT; CDR3: CATSRDLGGSEKLFF
D: .; length: 14; size: .; J: TRBJ2-5; V: TRBV12-3/TRBV12-4; DNA: TGTGCCAGCAGTTTATCGGGGGCGGGAGAGACCCAGTACTTC; CDR3: CASSLSGAGETQYF
D: TRBD2; length: 18; size: .; J: TRBJ2-1; V: TRBV7-6; DNA: TGTGCCAGCAGCTTACTTACTAGCGGGGGGGCTCTCTACAATGAGCAGTTCTTC; CDR3: CASSLLTSGGALYNEQFF
D: TRBD1; length: 14; size: .; J: TRBJ1-2; V: TRBV28; DNA: TGTGCCAGCAGTTACTACCGGGACAGGGCCGGCTACACCTTC; CDR3: CASSYYRDRAGYTF
D: TRBD1; length: 16; size: .; J: TRBJ1-2; V: TRBV4-3; DNA: TGCGCCAGCAGCCAAGATGGGACAGGGATTAACTATGGCTACACCTTC; CDR3: CASSQDGTGINYGYTF
D: .; length: 14; size: few; J: TRBJ1-4; V: TRBV7-6; DNA: TGTGCCAGCAGCCGTGGAGGGGACTCTGAAAAACTGTTTTTT; CDR3: CASSRGGDSEKLFF
D: TRBD1; length: 15; size: .; J: TRBJ2-3; V: TRBV5-1; DNA: TGCGCCAGCAGCTTGGGACAGGGGAGGTCAGATACGCAGTATTTT; CDR3: CASSLGQGRSDTQYF
D: .; length: 14; size: .; J: TRBJ2-7; V: TRBV9; DNA: TGTGCCAGCAGCGGAAAAGGACCTCTCTACGAGCAGTACTTC; CDR3: CASSGKGPLYEQYF
D: TRBD2; length: 16; size: few; J: TRBJ2-3; V: TRBV4-2; DNA: TGTGCCAGCAGCCATGTTAAGCGGGGGGGCACAGATACGCAGTATTTT; CDR3: CASSHVKRGGTDTQYF
D: TRBD2; length: 17; size: few; J: TRBJ2-3; V: TRBV20-1; DNA: TGCAGTGCTAGAGCTCTGACTAGCGGGACAAGCACAGATACGCAGTATTTT; CDR3: CSARALTSGTSTDTQYF
D: TRBD1; length: 16; size: .; J: TRBJ1-3; V: TRBV6-5; DNA: TGTGCCAGCAGTACCGACTTAACAGGGGAGGGGCACACCATATATTTT; CDR3: CASSTDLTGEGHTIYF
D: .; length: 18; size: .; J: TRBJ2-5; V: TRBV4-1; DNA: TGCGCCAGCAGCCAAGGAAGGGGGGGCTTTACTTCTCCGGAGACCCAGTACTTC; CDR3: CASSQGRGGFTSPETQYF
D: .; length: 16; size: few; J: TRBJ1-3; V: TRBV4-1; DNA: TGCGCCAGCAGCCAACCGCTCAGGATCTCTGGAAACACCATATATTTT; CDR3: CASSQPLRISGNTIYF
D: .; length: 13; size: many; J: TRBJ2-5; V: TRBV11-2; DNA: TGTGCCAGCAGAGTGGCGACCCAAGAGACCCAGTACTTC; CDR3: CASRVATQETQYF
D: TRBD2; length: 16; size: few; J: TRBJ2-2; V: TRBV4-2; DNA: TGTGCCAGCACCCTTAGCGGGGGGGCGGACACCGGGGAGCTGTTTTTT; CDR3: CASTLSGGADTGELFF
D: TRBD2; length: 13; size: .; J: TRBJ2-3; V: TRBV7-3; DNA: TGTGCCAGCAGCTTAACTAGCGGGGGGGCGCAGTATTTT; CDR3: CASSLTSGGAQYF
D: .; length: 13; size: .; J: TRBJ1-1; V: TRBV29-1; DNA: TGCAGCGTTCACGAAGGGGCGCGAACTGAAGCTTTCTTT; CDR3: CSVHEGARTEAFF
D: .; length: 14; size: many; J: TRBJ1-1; V: TRBV5-1; DNA: TGCGCCAGCAGCTTTGCGGACCCGAACACTGAAGCTTTCTTT; CDR3: CASSFADPNTEAFF
D: .; length: 14; size: few; J: TRBJ1-5; V: TRBV7-8; DNA: TGTGCCAGCAGCCCCCACGGCAGCAATCAGCCCCAGCATTTT; CDR3: CASSPHGSNQPQHF
D: .; length: 15; size: few; J: TRBJ2-7; V: TRBV7-6; DNA: TGTGCCAGCAGCTTAAGCGCAGGGAATGGGAACGAGCAGTACTTC; CDR3: CASSLSAGNGNEQYF
D: .; length: 15; size: .; J: TRBJ2-7; V: TRBV27; DNA: TGTGCCAGCAGCCTTAGATACGTCGGCCCCTACGAGCAGTACTTC; CDR3: CASSLRYVGPYEQYF